This T cell receptor beta chain was found in a study of blood T cell repertoires in COVID-19 (dated by TCRdb to the early 2020s). About the investigation overall: Samples covering the acute and convalescent phases of COVID-19 were provided by collaborators in the United States, Italy and Spain. HLA class I and class II types, where available, came from metadata supplied by the sample provider rather than from assay-based typing. The material from the prospective study consisted of cDNA or gDNA derived from T cells, B-cell-depleted T cells, or PBMCs. A freely available public database, intended as a resource for researchers studying the immune response to SARS-CoV-2, is where the repertoires were released. The samples were drawn from two sources: the first 160 participants of the ongoing ImmuneRACE study, and 1,000 to 1,500 subjects contributed by 6 global collaborators. Deeply sampled blood TCRbeta repertoires from subjects exposed to, actively infected with, or recovered from COVID-19 were included in the dataset. Nearly every sample came with metadata listing a de-identified subject ID, COVID-19 status, age in years and sex.

The CDR3 spans 16 residues, from the cysteine through the phenylalanine. Of the read, only the CDR3 DNA is kept; its 48 bases are in frame from base 1. Germline trimming: 0 bases from V, 2 bases from J; junction bases outside gene matches: 4. CDR1 SEHNR and CDR2 FQNEAQ are derived from the germline V gene (reference sequence). Note on this clone: It lacks a known antigen. Base qualities were left out, and no much larger clone turns up one base away.

TCRbeta CDR3 regions were amplified from genomic DNA using the immunoSEQ Assay, a bias-controlled multiplex PCR. The study's own analysis went as follows. The number of nucleated cells in each sample was estimated by amplification of reference gene primers within the assay. To quantify the absolute abundance of each unique TCRbeta CDR3 rearrangement, sequence reads were collapsed and filtered. For each sample, productive Simpson clonality was calculated as the square root of Simpson's diversity index across productive rearrangements. Not all clones reach the TCRdb copy of this immuneACCESS table, which keeps in-frame sequences only. Checked studies attribute under half of the gap to unresolved V genes and leave the rest unexplained. V, J and clone size reflect that table, while D and trimming were determined from the DNA. The sample contains under 500,000 clones, 70% to 90% of them found a single time. Under 2.5% of the sample rests with the top ten.

Participants in the prospective study were enrolled through a virtual design, were aged about 18 to 100 years, and lived in under 25 United States geographic areas. To assign participants to cohorts, the prospective study relied on clinical history that participants themselves reported in a screening survey and a study questionnaire. Mobile phlebotomists in the prospective study collected whole blood, serum and a nasopharyngeal or oropharyngeal swab from every participant. Prospective study participants could optionally give additional blood draws and questionnaires over a roughly 2-month period. Before DNA extraction, blood samples from the prospective study were shipped at room temperature or frozen. General study outcomes and caveats: The amount of clinical and demographic metadata varied by source and participant and was provided uncurated.

The sequenced sample was PBMCs or T cells enriched from blood (not recorded which). The V and J segments used are TRBV7-9 and TRBJ1-3, with 7 bases matching TRBD1. The TCR comes from a woman younger than 35 with acute COVID-19. This receptor has the CDR3 CASSLAPGGTGNTIYF. At the DNA level, the sequence is TGTGCCAGCAGCTTAGCGCCAGGGGGTACTGGAAACACCATATATTTT.